This entry lists 8 T cell receptor beta chains sequenced from one sample in a study of CD8+CD57+ T cells in acquired aplastic anemia. Genomic DNA served as template for TCR beta VDJ and CDR3 profiling. TCRdb used MiXCR to reprocess the reads, holding one entry per CDR3 protein. The data show 200,000 to 250,000 distinct CDR3 sequences, with around 60% seen just once and 25% to 30% held by the top ten. The sample consisted of sorted CD4+, CD8+, or CD8+CD57+ T cells (not recorded which) from PBMCs. The receptors derive from a human donor in good health.

V is TRBV7-8 and J is TRBJ2-3, with 9 bases matching TRBD1. J lost 4 bases, V lost 4 bases, and 6 bases had no gene match. The CDR3 covers 15 residues. Per the germline V gene, CDR1 is SGHVS and CDR2 is FQNEAQ. The CDR3 loop reads CASSSGQGRADTQYF. The CDR3 bases are TGTGCCAGCAGCTCGGGACAGGGAAGGGCAGATACGCAGTATTTT.

The chain has TRBV19 and TRBJ1-1; D is undetermined. The V end lost 1 base, the J end lost 4 bases, and 13 bases lay between the germline ends. The CDR3 loop spans 15 amino acids. From germline, CDR1 is LNHDA and CDR2 SQIVND (reference sequence). Written as DNA, the CDR3 is TGTGCCAGTAGTATAGGTGGGGTATGGGGCACTGAAGCTTTCTTT. Its protein product is CASSIGGVWGTEAFF.

This chain links TRBV20-1 with TRBJ1-1, with a possible D match to TRBD1 (6 bases). Deletions cut 2 bases from V and 11 bases from J, with 18 bases between. The CDR3 is made up of 13 amino acids. CDR1 DFQATT and CDR2 SNEGSKA come from the germline V gene (reference sequence). CDR3 sequence: CSARNGQFVGAFF. The CDR3 DNA is TGCAGTGCTAGAAACGGACAGTTCGTGGGCGCTTTCTTT.

This clonotype has a single count. The chain links TRBV20-1 to TRBJ1-6, with 7 bases that match TRBD1. The CDR3 has 14 amino acids. J was trimmed by 10 bases and V by 2 bases; bases with no gene match: 8. The germline V gene encodes CDR1 DFQATT and CDR2 SNEGSKA (reference sequence). CDR3 bases: TGCAGTGCTAGACCAAGACAGGGTTACTCACCCCTCCACTTT. As protein: CSARPRQGYSPLHF.

The V gene is TRBV2, the J gene TRBJ2-1; 7 bases are a match to TRBD1. The CDR3 length is 14 residues. From germline, CDR1 is SNHLY and CDR2 FYNNEI. With V trimmed by 10 bases and J by 4 bases, 10 bases remained unmatched. CDR3 amino acids: CATLTGTAYNEQFF. The CDR3 DNA is TGTGCCACCCTTACCGGGACAGCATACAATGAGCAGTTCTTC. The variable domain in full, completed from reference TRBV2 and TRBJ2-1, reads EPEVTQTPSHQVTQMGQEVILRCVPISNHLYFYWYRQILGQKVEFLVSFYNNEISEKSEIFDDQFSVERPDGSNFTLKIRSTKLEDSAMYFCATLTGTAYNEQFFGPGTRLTVL.

The chain has TRBV19 and TRBJ1-5, with 7 positions matching TRBD1. CDR1 and CDR2 from the germline V gene are LNHDA and SQIVND (reference sequence). The CDR3 is 16 residues long. J lost 4 bases, V lost 5 bases, and 11 bases had no gene match. CDR3 protein: CASSRTLGQPNQPQHF. CDR3 bases: TGTGCCAGTAGTCGCACCCTGGGACAGCCTAATCAGCCCCAGCATTTT.

This clonotype was recorded at least ten times. The rearrangement links TRBV7-3 to TRBJ2-7; D remains ambiguous. Trimming cost V 2 bases and J 3 bases, with 11 bases left between them. The CDR3 extends over 14 amino acids. Germline V gene data show CDR1 as SGHTA and CDR2 as FQGTGA. The CDR3 is CASSLGVGYYEQYF. The CDR3 DNA sequence: TGTGCCAGCAGCTTAGGGGTCGGTTACTACGAGCAGTACTTC.

The chain recombines TRBV7-9 with TRBJ2-5, with 7 nucleotides matching TRBD1. This CDR3 contains 14 residues. Losses at the gene ends were 1 base for V and 5 bases for J; bases not matched to a gene: 4. Germline loops: CDR1 SEHNR, CDR2 FQNEAQ (reference sequence). Written as DNA, the CDR3 is TGTGCCAGCAGCTTAGTGACAGGGAGTGAGACCCAGTACTTC. It yields the protein CASSLVTGSETQYF.